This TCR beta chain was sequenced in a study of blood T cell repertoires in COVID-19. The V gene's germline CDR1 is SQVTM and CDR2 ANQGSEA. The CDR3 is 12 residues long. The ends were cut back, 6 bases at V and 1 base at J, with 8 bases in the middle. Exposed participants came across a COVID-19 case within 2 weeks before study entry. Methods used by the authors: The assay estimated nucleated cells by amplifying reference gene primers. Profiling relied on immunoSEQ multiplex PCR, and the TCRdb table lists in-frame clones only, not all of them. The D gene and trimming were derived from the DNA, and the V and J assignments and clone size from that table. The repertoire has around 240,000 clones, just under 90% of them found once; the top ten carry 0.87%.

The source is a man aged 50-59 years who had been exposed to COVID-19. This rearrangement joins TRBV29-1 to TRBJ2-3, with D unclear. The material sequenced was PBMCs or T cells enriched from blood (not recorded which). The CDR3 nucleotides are TGCAGCGTCAATACTGGCACAGATACGCAGTATTTT. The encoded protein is CSVNTGTDTQYF.